The clone carrying this T cell receptor beta chain was detected ten times or more. Its specificity is not known. This record belongs to a study of T cells in Graves' hyperthyroidism and ophthalmopathy. About the study: Peripheral blood was drawn at first diagnosis, prior to all treatment. General study findings and limits: Ophthalmopathy was distinguished from stable hyperthyroidism by 13 V-J signatures.

Germline CDR1 GTSNPN, CDR2 SVGIG (reference sequence). The V end lost 3 bases, the J end lost 4 bases, and 16 bases lay between the germline ends. The CDR3 runs to 15 residues. RNA transcripts provided the source from which TCR beta CDR3 regions were amplified. First-round RT-PCR targeting the TCR CDR3 was performed with the HTBI primer set. Using its own MiXCR run on the multiplex PCR reads, TCRdb lists one record per CDR3 protein. The data show nearly 600,000 distinct CDR3 sequences, 14% seen once. The chain carries TRBV30 and TRBJ2-1; D uncertain. The clonotype originates from a woman under 30 with Graves' ophthalmopathy. Input material: blood. CDR3 DNA sequence: TGTGCCTGGAGCAGAAGGCGGTCCTTGTACAATGAGCAGTTCTTC. This sequence encodes CAWSRRRSLYNEQFF.